Only a few counts were recorded for the clone carrying this T cell receptor beta chain. The assay was immunoSEQ multiplex PCR, and TCRdb's table has in-frame clones only and misses some. This table has 100,000 to 150,000 clones, 65% to 90% appearing once. The sample belongs to a study of T cell responses to AZD1222 COVID-19 vaccine. The receptor comes from an adult in good health. The input for sequencing was peripheral blood, taken on day 0 of AZD1222 vaccination.

The CDR3 sequence: CASSFLGGAGTEAFF. In DNA, the CDR3 is TGCGCCAGCAGCTTTTTAGGGGGCGCTGGGACTGAAGCTTTCTTT. The rearrangement uses TRBV5-1 and TRBJ1-1; TRBD1 agrees at 7 bases. In germline, CDR1 is SGHRS, CDR2 YFSETQ. V shed 2 bases and J 5 bases; nucleotides not matched to a gene: 9. This CDR3 has 15 residues.